This T cell receptor (beta chain) was recorded in a study of blood T cell repertoires in COVID-19. Overall study: The origin of the acute and convalescent COVID-19 samples was the United States, Italy and Spain. T cells, B-cell-depleted T cells, or PBMCs supplied cDNA or gDNA.

Trimming took 5 bases from V and 2 from J; bases not matched to a gene: 5. CDR1 is SGHDN and CDR2 is FVKESK in the germline V gene. This CDR3 spans 15 amino acids. Per the original methods: Scientists estimated how many nucleated cells there were by amplifying reference gene primers. Clones were read by immunoSEQ multiplex PCR, and TCRdb kept only the in-frame ones, dropping some. From that table come the V and J calls and clone size; the DNA was used to work out D and trimming. The repertoire holds about 140,000 clones, about 91% seen once, with roughly 28% in the top ten. The sequence came from a human donor in a cohort sampled during active COVID-19. The chain carries TRBV14 and TRBJ2-1, with TRBD1 matching 8 bases. The source material was peripheral blood. CDR3 nucleotide sequence: TGTGCCAGCAGCGGCGGGACAGGCCCCTACAATGAGCAGTTCTTC. Amino acid sequence: CASSGGTGPYNEQFF.